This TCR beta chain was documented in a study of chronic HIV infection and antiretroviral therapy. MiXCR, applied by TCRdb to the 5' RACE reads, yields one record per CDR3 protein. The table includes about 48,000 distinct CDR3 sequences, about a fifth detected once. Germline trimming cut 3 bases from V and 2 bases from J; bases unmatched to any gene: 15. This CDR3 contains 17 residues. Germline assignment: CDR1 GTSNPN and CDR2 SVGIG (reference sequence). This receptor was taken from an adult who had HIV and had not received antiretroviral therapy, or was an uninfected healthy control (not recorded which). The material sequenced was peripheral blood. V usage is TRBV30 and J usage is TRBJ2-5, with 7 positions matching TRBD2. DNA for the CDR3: TGTGCCTGGAGCGCCCTAGGGGCGGGAGTTTTACAAGAGACCCAGTACTTC. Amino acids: CAWSALGAGVLQETQYF.